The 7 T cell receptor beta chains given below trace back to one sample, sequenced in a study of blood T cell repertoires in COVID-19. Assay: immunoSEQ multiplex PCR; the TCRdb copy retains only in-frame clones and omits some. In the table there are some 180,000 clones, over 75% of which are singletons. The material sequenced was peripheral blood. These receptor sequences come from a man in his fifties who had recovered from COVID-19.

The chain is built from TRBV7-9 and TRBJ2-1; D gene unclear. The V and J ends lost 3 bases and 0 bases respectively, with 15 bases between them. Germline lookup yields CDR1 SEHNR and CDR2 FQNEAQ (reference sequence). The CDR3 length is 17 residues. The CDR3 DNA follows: TGTGCCAGCAGCTTCCGACCGGTCCCTAGCTCCTACAATGAGCAGTTCTTC. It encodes CASSFRPVPSSYNEQFF.

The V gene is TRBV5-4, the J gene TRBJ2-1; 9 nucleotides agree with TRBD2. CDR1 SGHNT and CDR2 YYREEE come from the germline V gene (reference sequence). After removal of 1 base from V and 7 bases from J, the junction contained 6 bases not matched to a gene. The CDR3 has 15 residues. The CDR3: CASSLRAGGVNEQFF. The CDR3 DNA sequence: TGTGCCAGCAGCTTGAGAGCGGGAGGTGTGAATGAGCAGTTCTTC.

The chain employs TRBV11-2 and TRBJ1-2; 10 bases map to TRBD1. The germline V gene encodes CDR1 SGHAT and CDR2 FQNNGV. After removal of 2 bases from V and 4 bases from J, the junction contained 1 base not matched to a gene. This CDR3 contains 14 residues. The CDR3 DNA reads TGTGCCAGCAGCTTAAGACAGGGGGCCTATGGCTACACCTTC. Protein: CASSLRQGAYGYTF. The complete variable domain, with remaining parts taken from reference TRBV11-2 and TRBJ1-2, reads EAGVAQSPRYKIIEKRQSVAFWCNPISGHATLYWYQQILGQGPKLLIQFQNNGVVDDSQLPKDRFSAERLKGVDSTLKIQPAKLEDSAVYLCASSLRQGAYGYTFGSGTRLTVV.

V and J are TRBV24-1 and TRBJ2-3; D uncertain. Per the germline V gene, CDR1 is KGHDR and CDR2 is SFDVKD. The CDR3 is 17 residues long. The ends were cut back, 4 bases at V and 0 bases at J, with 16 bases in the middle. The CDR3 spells CATSDSSSASSTDTQYF. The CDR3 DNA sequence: TGTGCCACCAGTGACAGTTCCAGCGCTTCTAGCACAGATACGCAGTATTTT.

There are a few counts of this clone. This CDR3 is CASSLVLAGEELFF. The CDR3 nucleotides are TGTGCCAGCAGCTTAGTATTAGCGGGAGAGGAGCTGTTTTTT. The J gene is TRBJ2-2, the V gene TRBV7-9; 9 bases are a match to TRBD2. Germline CDR1 and CDR2: SEHNR and FQNEAQ (reference sequence). V gave up 1 base and J gave up 10 bases; unmatched junction bases: 4. The CDR3 spans 14 residues. The complete variable domain, with remaining parts taken from reference TRBV7-9 and TRBJ2-2, reads DTGVSQNPRHKITKRGQNVTFRCDPISEHNRLYWYRQTLGQGPEFLTYFQNEAQLEKSRLLSDRFSAERPKGSFSTLEIQRTEQGDSAMYLCASSLVLAGEELFFGEGSRLTVL.

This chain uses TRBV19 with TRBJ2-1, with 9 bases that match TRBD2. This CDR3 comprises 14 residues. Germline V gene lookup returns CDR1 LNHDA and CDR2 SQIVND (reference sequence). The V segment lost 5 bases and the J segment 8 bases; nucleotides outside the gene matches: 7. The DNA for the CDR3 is TGTGCCAGTAGTCCCTCTAGCGGGATAGATGAGCAGTTCTTC. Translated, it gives CASSPSSGIDEQFF.

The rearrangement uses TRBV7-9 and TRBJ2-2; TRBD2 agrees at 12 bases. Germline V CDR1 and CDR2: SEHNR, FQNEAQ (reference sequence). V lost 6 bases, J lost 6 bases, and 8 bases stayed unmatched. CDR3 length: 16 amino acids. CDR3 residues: CASSSLAGGPPGELFF. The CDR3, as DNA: TGTGCCAGCAGTTCTCTAGCGGGAGGGCCGCCCGGGGAGCTGTTTTTT.